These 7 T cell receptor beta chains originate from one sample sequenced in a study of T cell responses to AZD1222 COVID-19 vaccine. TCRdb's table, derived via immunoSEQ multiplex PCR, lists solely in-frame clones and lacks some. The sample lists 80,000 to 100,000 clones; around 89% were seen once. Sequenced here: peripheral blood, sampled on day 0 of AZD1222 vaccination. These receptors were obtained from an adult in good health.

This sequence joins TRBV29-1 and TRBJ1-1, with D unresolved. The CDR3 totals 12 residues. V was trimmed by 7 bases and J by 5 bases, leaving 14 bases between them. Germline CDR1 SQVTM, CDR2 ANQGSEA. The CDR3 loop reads CSGHSIGTEAFF. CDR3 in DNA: TGCAGCGGCCACAGCATAGGGACTGAAGCTTTCTTT.

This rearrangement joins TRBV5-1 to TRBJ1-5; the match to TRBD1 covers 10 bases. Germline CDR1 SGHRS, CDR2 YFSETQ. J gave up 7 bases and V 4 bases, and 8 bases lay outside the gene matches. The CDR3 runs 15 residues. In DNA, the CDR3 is TGCGCCAGCAGCCCGACGACAGGGGGCTGGCAGCCCCAGCATTTT. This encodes CASSPTTGGWQPQHF.

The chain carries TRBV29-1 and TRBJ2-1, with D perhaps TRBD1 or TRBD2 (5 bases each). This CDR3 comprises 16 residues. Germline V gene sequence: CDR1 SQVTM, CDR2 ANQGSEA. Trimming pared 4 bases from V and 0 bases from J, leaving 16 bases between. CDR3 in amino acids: CSVGGTSGSSYNEQFF. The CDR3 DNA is TGCAGCGTTGGGGGGACCAGTGGCAGCTCCTACAATGAGCAGTTCTTC.

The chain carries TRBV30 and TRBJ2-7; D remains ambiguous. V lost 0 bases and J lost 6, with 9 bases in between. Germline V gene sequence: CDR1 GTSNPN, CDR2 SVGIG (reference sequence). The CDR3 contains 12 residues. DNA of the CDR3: TGTGCCTGGAGTGTAGCCCGCGCCGAGCAGTACTTC. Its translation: CAWSVARAEQYF.

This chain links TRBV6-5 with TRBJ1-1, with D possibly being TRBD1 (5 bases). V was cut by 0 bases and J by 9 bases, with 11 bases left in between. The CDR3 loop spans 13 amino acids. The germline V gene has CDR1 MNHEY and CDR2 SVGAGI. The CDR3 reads CASSYSLTAKAFF. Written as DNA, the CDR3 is TGTGCCAGCAGTTACTCCCTGACAGCGAAAGCTTTCTTT.

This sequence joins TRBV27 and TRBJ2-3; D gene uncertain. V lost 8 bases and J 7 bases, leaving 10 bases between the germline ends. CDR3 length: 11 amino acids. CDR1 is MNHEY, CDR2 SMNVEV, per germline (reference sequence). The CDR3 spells CASRMLNTQYF. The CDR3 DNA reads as TGTGCCAGCCGCATGCTGAATACGCAGTATTTT.

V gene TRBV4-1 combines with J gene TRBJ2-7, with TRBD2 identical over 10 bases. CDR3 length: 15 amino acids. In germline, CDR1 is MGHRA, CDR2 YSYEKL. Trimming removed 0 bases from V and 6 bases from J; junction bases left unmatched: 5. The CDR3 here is CASSQEGLAAREQYF. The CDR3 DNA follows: TGCGCCAGCAGCCAAGAAGGACTAGCGGCACGCGAGCAGTACTTC.